This T cell receptor (beta chain) was observed in a study of beta chain features in type 1 diabetes. Trimming took 6 bases from V and 1 from J, leaving 7 bases between them. Germline V gene sequence: CDR1 ENHRY, CDR2 SYGVKD. This CDR3 comprises 14 residues. Every isolated RNA sample was fully reverse transcribed, so sequencing captured expressed TCRB transcripts. Produced via immunoSEQ multiplex PCR; TCRdb's table is partial and in-frame only. The table has about 140,000 clones, around a tenth seen once. There are many counts of this clone. Sequencing used central memory CD4+ T cells from blood. The genes are TRBV10-3 and TRBJ2-6, with TRBD1 as a possible D gene (5 bases). The sequence was obtained from a woman in her forties in good health. CDR3 sequence: CAISDSSGANVLTF. Written as DNA, the CDR3 is TGTGCCATCAGCGACAGTTCTGGGGCCAACGTCCTGACTTTC.